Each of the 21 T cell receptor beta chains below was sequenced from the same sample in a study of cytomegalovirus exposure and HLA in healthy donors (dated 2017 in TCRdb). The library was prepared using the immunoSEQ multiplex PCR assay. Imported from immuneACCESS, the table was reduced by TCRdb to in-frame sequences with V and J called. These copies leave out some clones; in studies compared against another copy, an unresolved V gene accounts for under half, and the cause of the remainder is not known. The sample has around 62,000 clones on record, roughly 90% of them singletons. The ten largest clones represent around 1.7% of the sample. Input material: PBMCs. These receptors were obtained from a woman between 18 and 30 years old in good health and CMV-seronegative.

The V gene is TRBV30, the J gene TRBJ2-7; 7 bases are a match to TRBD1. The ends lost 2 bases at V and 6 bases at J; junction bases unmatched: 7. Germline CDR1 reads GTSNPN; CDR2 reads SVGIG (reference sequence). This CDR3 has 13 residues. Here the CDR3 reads CAWSRGHAGEQYF. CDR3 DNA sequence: TGTGCCTGGAGTAGGGGGCACGCGGGCGAGCAGTACTTC.

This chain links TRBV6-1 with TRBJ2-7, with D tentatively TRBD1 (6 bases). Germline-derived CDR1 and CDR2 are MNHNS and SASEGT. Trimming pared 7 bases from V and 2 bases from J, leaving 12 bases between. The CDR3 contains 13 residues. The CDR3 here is CASTQGSPYEQYF. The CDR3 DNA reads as TGTGCCAGCACTCAGGGGTCACCCTACGAGCAGTACTTC.

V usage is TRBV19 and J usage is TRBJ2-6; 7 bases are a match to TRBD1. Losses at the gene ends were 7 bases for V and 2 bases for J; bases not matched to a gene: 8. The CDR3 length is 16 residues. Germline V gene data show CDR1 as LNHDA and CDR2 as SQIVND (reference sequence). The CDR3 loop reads CASTATGKTGANVLTF. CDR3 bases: TGTGCCAGTACTGCGACAGGGAAGACTGGGGCCAACGTCCTGACTTTC.

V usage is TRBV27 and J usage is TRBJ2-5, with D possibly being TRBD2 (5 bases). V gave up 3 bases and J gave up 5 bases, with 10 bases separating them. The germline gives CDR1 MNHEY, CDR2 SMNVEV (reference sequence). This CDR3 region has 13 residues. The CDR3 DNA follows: TGTGCCAGCAGTTTCTCGGGATGGGAGACCCAGTACTTC. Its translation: CASSFSGWETQYF.

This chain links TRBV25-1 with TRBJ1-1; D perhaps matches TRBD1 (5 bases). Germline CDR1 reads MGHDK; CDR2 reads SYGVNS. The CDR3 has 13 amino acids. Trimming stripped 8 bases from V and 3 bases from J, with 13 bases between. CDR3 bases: TGTGCCAGCGGGTGGGGAGGGGACACTGAAGCTTTCTTT. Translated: CASGWGGDTEAFF.

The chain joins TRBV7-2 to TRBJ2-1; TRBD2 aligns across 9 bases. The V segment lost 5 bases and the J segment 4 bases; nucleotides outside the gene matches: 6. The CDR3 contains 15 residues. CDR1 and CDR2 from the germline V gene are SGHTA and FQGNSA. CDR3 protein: CASSKGREGYNEQFF. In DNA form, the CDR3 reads TGTGCCAGCAGCAAGGGGCGGGAGGGGTACAATGAGCAGTTCTTC.

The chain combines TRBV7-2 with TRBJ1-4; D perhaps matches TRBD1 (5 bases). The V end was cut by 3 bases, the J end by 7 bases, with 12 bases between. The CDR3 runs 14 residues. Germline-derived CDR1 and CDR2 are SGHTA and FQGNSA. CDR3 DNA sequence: TGTGCCAGCAGCTTGGGGCTAAGTAGTGAAAAACTGTTTTTT. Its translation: CASSLGLSSEKLFF.

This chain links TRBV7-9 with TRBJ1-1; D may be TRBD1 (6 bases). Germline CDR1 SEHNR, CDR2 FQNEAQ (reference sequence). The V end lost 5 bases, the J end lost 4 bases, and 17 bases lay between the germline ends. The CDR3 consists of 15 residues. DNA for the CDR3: TGTGCCAGCAGCACTAGAGGGACATTGGCCACTGAAGCTTTCTTT. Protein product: CASSTRGTLATEAFF.

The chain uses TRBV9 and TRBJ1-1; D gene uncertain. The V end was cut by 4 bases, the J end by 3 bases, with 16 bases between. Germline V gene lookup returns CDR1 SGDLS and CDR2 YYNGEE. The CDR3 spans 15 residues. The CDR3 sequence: CASSPRGSGYTEAFF. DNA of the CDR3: TGTGCCAGCAGCCCCAGAGGGTCTGGGTACACTGAAGCTTTCTTT.

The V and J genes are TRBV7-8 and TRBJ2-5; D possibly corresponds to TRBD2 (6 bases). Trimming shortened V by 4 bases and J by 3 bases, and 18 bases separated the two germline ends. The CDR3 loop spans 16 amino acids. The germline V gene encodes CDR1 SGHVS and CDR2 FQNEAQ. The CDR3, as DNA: TGTGCCAGCAGCTCTGAGGCAGCACTAGCAGAAGAGACCCAGTACTTC. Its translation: CASSSEAALAEETQYF.

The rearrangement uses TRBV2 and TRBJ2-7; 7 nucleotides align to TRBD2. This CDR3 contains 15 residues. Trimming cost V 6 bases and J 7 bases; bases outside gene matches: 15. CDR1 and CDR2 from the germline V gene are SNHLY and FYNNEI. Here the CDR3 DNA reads TGTGCCAGCAGGCCCGGGGGGTACCGGGTTGGTGAGCAGTACTTC. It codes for CASRPGGYRVGEQYF.

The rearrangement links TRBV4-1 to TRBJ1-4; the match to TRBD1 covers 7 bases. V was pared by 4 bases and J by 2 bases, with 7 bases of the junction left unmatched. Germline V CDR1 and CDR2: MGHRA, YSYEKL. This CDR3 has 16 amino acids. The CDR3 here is CASSRSPGQTNEKLFF. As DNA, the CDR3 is TGCGCCAGCAGCCGAAGTCCGGGACAGACTAATGAAAAACTGTTTTTT.

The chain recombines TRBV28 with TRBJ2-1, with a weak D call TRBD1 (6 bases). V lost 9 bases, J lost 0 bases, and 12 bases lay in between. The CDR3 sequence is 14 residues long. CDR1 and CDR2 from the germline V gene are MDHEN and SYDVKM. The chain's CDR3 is CASGPDSSYNEQFF. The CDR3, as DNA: TGTGCCAGTGGACCGGACAGCTCCTACAATGAGCAGTTCTTC.

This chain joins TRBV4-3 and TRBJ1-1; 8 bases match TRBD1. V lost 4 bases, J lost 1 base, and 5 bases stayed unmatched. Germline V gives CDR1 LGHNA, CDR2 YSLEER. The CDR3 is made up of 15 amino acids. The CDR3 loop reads CASSPRTGPNTEAFF. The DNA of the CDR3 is TGCGCCAGCAGCCCTCGGACAGGGCCGAACACTGAAGCTTTCTTT.

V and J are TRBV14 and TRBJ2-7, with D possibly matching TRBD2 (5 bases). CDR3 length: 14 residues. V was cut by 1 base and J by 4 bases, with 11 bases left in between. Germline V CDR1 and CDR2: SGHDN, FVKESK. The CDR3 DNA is TGTGCCAGCAGCCAAGGAGGGAGTCTTTACGAGCAGTACTTC. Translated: CASSQGGSLYEQYF.

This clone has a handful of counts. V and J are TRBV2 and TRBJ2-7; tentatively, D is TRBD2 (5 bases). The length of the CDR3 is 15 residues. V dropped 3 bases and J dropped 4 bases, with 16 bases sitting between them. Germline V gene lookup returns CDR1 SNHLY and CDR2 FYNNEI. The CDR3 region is CASSERATSGYEQYF. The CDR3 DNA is TGTGCCAGCAGTGAGCGGGCCACGTCGGGTTACGAGCAGTACTTC.

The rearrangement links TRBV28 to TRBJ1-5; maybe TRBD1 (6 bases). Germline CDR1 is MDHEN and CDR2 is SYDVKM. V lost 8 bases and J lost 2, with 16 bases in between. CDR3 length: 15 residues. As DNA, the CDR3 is TGTGCCAGCCACCTCAGGGGAAGGGGCAATCAGCCCCAGCATTTT. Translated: CASHLRGRGNQPQHF.

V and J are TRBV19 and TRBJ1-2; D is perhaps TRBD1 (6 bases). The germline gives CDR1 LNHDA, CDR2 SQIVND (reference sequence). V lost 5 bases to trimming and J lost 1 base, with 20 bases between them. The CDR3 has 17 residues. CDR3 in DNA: TGTGCCAGTAGTGCAACAGGGTCTTGGTGGGGTAACTATGGCTACACCTTC. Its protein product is CASSATGSWWGNYGYTF.

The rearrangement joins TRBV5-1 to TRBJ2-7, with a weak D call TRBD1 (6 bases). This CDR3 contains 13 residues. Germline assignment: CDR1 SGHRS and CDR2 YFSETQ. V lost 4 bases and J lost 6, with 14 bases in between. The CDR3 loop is CASSLTTGLEQYF. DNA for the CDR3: TGCGCCAGCAGCCTTACGACAGGTCTCGAGCAGTACTTC.

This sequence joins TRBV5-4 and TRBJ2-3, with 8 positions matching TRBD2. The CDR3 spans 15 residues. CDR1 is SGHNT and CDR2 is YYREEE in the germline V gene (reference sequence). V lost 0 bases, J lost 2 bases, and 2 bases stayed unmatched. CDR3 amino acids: CASSLAGGVTDTQYF. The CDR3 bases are TGTGCCAGCAGCTTGGCCGGGGGGGTCACAGATACGCAGTATTTT.

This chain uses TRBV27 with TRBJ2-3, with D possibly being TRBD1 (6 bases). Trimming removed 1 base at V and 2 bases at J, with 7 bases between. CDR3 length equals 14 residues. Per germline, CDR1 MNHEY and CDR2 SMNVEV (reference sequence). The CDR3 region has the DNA TGTGCCAGCAGTTTATTGGGACACACAGATACGCAGTATTTT. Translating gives CASSLLGHTDTQYF.